This TCR beta chain originates from a study of Graves' ophthalmopathy and Graves' hyperthyroidism. Amplification from RNA transcripts yielded the TCR beta CDR3 regions. HTBI primers were used in a first-round RT-PCR, which preceded a second-round multiplex PCR. TCRdb reprocessed the multiplex PCR reads via MiXCR and lists one record per CDR3 protein. The sample holds about 1.2 million distinct CDR3 sequences; less than 45% are singletons and the top ten take approximately 10%. At least ten counts were recorded for this clonotype. Its antigen is unknown. Study-wide results and caveats: Ophthalmopathy progression was predicted by the model at roughly 66% sensitivity and roughly 72% specificity.

Included hyperthyroidism patients were aged 18 to 65 and newly diagnosed (under 2 months' duration). The CDR3 sequence is 13 residues long. Germline V gene sequence: CDR1 MNHNY, CDR2 SVGAGI (reference sequence). The V end lost 2 bases, the J end lost 4 bases, and 6 bases lay between the germline ends. The V gene is TRBV6-6, the J gene TRBJ1-5; the D is unclear. What was sequenced was peripheral blood or thyroid tissue (not recorded which). This sequence was found in an adult man with Graves' hyperthyroidism. The CDR3 sequence: CASSYAENQPQHF. For the CDR3, the DNA is TGTGCCAGCAGTTACGCGGAGAATCAGCCCCAGCATTTT.